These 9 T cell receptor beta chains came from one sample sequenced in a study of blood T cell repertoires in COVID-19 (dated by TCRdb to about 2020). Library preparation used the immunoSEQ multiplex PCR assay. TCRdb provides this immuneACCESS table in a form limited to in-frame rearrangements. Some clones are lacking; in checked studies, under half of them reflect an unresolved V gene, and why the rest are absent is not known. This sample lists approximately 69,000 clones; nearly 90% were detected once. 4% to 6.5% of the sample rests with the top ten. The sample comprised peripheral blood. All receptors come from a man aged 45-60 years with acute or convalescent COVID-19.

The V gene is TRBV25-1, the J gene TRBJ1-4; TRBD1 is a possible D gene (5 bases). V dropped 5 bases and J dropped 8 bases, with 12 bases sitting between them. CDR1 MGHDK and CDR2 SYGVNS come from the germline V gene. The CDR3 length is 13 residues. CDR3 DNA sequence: TGTGCCAGCAGTCGTGGGACTATCGAAAAACTGTTTTTT. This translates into CASSRGTIEKLFF.

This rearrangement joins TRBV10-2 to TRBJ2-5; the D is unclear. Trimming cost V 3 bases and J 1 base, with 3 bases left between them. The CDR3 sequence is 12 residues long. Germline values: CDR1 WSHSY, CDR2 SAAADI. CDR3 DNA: TGCGCCAGCAGTGATCTCCAAGAGACCCAGTACTTC. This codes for CASSDLQETQYF.

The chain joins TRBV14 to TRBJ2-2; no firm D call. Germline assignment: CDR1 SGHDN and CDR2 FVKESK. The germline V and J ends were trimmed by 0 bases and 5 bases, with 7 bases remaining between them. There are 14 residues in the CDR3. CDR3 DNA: TGTGCCAGCAGCCAAGAGCGGTGGACCGGGGAGCTGTTTTTT. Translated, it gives CASSQERWTGELFF.

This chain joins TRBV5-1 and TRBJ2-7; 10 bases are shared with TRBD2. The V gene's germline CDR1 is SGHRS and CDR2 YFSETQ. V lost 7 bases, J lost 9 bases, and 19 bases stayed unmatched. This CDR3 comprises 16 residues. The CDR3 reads CASQVIAGGPETGQYF. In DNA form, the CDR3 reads TGCGCCAGCCAAGTAATAGCGGGAGGTCCAGAAACGGGGCAGTACTTC.

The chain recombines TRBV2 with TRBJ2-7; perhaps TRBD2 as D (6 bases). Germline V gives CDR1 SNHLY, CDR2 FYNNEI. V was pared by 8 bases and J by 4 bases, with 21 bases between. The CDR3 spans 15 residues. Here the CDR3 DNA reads TGTGCCAGCGGGGAGGTTGGTAGCGGCTATTACGAGCAGTACTTC. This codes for CASGEVGSGYYEQYF. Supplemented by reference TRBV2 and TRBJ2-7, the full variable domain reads EPEVTQTPSHQVTQMGQEVILRCVPISNHLYFYWYRQILGQKVEFLVSFYNNEISEKSEIFDDQFSVERPDGSNFTLKIRSTKLEDSAMYFCASGEVGSGYYEQYFGPGTRLTVT.

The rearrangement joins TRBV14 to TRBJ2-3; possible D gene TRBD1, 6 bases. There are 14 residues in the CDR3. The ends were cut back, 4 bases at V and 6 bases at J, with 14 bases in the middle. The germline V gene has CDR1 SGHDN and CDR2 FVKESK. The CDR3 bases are TGTGCCAGCAGCCGACAGGCAGGGACCGATACGCAGTATTTT. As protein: CASSRQAGTDTQYF.

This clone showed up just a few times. The CDR3 bases are TGTGCCAGCAGTCCCCGACTAGCGGGTTACAATGAGCAGTTCTTC. Its protein is CASSPRLAGYNEQFF. V and J are TRBV6-4 and TRBJ2-1; 10 nucleotides align to TRBD2. The V and J ends lost 5 bases and 4 bases, in that order; junction bases with no gene match: 5. Germline V gene data show CDR1 as MRHNA and CDR2 as SNTAGT. The CDR3 loop spans 15 amino acids.

The CDR3 DNA follows: TGTGCCACCAGTGAACAGACCGGGACAGGAGTCTATGGCTACACCTTC. It encodes CATSEQTGTGVYGYTF. This sequence joins TRBV24-1 and TRBJ1-2; 8 bases agree with TRBD1. The ends lost 4 bases at V and 4 bases at J; junction bases unmatched: 10. The CDR3 spans 16 residues. Per germline, CDR1 KGHDR and CDR2 SFDVKD.

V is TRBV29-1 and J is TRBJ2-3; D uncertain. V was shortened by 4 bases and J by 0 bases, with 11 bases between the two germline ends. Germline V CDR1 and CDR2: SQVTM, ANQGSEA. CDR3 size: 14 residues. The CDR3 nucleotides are TGCAGCGTTGTGGTGCTAACTAGCACAGATACGCAGTATTTT. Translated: CSVVVLTSTDTQYF.